The sequence of this TCR beta chain was determined in a study of identical twins. General study findings and limits: Analyses based on zero insertions could be partly confounded by invariant MAIT and iNKT cells. Out-of-frame beta chain sequences displayed weaker excess sharing between twins. There was an excess of low generation probability in the out-of-frame alpha sequences that twins shared.

Healthy Caucasian individuals made up all the donors. As for this clonotype: The antigen remains undetermined.

TCRdb processed the 5' RACE reads anew with MiXCR; each CDR3 protein has one entry. The data hold more than 1.5 million distinct CDR3 sequences, with about 32% observed a single time. This CDR3 is built from 17 residues. The V and J ends lost 6 bases and 4 bases, in that order; junction bases with no gene match: 9. Germline CDR1 and CDR2: MNHEY and SMNVEV (reference sequence). The sample comprised cord blood. This TCR was recovered from a newborn girl in good health. The chain recombines TRBV27 with TRBJ2-1; 13 nucleotides match TRBD2. CDR3 amino acids: CASRKWTSGSPYNEQFF. In DNA form, the CDR3 reads TGTGCCAGCAGAAAGTGGACTAGCGGGAGCCCATACAATGAGCAGTTCTTC.